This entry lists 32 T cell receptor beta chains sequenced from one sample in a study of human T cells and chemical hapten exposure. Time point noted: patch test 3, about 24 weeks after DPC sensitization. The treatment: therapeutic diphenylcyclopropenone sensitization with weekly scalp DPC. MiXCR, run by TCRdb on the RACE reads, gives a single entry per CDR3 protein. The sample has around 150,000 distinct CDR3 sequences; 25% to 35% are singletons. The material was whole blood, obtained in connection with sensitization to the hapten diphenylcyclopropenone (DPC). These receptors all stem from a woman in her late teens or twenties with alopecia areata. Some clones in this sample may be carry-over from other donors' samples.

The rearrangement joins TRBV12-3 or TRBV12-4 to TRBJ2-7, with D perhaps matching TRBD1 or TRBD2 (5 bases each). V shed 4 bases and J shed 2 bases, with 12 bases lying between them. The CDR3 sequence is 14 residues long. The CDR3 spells CASSSGTDPYEQYF. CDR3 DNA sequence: TGTGCCAGCAGTTCCGGGACGGACCCCTACGAGCAGTACTTC.

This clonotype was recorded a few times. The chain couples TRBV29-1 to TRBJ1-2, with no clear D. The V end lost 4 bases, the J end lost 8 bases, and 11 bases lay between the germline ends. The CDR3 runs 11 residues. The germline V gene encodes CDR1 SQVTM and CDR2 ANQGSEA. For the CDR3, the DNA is TGCAGCGTTGTCGGAGATGACGGCTACACCTTC. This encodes CSVVGDDGYTF.

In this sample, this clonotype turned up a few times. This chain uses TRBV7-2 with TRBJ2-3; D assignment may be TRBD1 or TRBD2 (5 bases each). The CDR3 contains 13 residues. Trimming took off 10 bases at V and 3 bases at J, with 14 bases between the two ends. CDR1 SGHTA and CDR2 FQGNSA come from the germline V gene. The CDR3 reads CATGRLATDTQYF. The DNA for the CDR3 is TGTGCCACGGGACGGTTGGCGACAGATACGCAGTATTTT.

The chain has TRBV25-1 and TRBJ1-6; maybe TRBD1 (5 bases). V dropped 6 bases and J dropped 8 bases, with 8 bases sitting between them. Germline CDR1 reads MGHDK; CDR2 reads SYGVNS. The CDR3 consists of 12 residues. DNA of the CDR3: TGTGCCAGCAGGACGGGGCATTCACCCCTCCACTTT. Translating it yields CASRTGHSPLHF.

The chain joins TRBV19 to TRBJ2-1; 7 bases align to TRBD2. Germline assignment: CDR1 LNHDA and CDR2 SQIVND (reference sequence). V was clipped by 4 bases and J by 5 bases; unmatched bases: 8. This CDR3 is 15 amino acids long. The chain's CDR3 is CASSSPREIDNEQFF. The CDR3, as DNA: TGTGCCAGTAGTAGCCCGCGGGAGATCGACAATGAGCAGTTCTTC. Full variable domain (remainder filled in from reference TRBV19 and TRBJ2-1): DGGITQSPKYLFRKEGQNVTLSCEQNLNHDAMYWYRQDPGQGLRLIYYSQIVNDFQKGDIAEGYSVSREKKESFPLTVTSAQKNPTAFYLCASSSPREIDNEQFFGPGTRLTVL.

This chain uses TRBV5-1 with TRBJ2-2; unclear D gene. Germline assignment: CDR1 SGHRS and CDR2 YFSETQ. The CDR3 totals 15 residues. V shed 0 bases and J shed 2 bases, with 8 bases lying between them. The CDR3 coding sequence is TGCGCCAGCAGCTTGGTCCCTGAAAACACCGGGGAGCTGTTTTTT. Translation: CASSLVPENTGELFF.

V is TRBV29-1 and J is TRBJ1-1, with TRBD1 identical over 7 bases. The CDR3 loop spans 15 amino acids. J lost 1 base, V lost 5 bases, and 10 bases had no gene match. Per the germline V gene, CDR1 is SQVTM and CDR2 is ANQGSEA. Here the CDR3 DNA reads TGCAGCGTTCGTTATAGGACAGGAAGGAACACTGAAGCTTTCTTT. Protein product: CSVRYRTGRNTEAFF.

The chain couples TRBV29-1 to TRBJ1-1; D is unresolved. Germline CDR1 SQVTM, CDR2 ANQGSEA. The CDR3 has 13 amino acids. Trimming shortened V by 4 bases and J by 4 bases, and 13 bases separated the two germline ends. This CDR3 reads CSVATLFRTEAFF. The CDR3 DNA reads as TGCAGCGTTGCCACCCTGTTTCGCACTGAAGCTTTCTTT.

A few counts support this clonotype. Written as DNA, the CDR3 is TGTGCCAGCAGCTTAGCGCCACTCTTCCAGCAGTTCTTC. Translation: CASSLAPLFQQFF. This chain joins TRBV11-1 and TRBJ2-1; D call uncertain. The CDR3 spans 13 residues. The germline gives CDR1 SGHAT, CDR2 FQDESV (reference sequence). Trimming shortened V by 0 bases and J by 11 bases, and 11 bases separated the two germline ends. Using reference TRBV11-1 and TRBJ2-1 for the parts outside the CDR3, the full variable domain is EAEVAQSPRYKITEKSQAVAFWCDPISGHATLYWYRQILGQGPELLVQFQDESVVDDSQLPKDRFSAERLKGVDSTLKIQPAELGDSAMYLCASSLAPLFQQFFGPGTRLTVL.

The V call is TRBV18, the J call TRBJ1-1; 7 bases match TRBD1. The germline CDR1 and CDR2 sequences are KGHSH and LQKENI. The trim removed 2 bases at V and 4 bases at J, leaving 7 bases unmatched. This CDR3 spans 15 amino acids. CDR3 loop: CASSPTGERSTEAFF. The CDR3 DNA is TGTGCCAGCTCACCAACAGGGGAAAGATCCACTGAAGCTTTCTTT.

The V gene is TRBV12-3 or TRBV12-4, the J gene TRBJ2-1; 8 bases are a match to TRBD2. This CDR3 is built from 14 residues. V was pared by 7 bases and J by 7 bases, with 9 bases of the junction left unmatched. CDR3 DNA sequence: TGTGCCAGCATCCAAGCGGGGGCGTATAATGAGCAGTTCTTC. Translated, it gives CASIQAGAYNEQFF.

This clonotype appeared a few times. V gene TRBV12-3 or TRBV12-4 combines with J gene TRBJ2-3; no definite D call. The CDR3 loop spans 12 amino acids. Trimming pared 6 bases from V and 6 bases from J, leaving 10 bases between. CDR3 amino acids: CASSSPRDTQYF. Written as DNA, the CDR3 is TGTGCCAGCAGCTCCCCCCGGGATACGCAGTATTTT.

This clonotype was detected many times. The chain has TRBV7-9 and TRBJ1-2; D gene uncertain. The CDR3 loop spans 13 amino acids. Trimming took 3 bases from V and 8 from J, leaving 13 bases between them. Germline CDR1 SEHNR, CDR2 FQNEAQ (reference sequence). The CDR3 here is CASSFGGPGGYTF. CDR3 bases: TGTGCCAGCAGCTTCGGAGGGCCCGGGGGCTACACCTTC.

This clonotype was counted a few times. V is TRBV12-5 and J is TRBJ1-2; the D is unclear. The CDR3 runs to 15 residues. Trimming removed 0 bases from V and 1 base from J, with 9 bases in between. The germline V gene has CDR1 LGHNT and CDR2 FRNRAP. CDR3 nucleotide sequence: TGTGCTAGTGGTTTGGTAGACGGATTTAACTATGGCTACACCTTC. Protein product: CASGLVDGFNYGYTF. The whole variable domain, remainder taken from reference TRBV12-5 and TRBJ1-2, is DARVTQTPRHKVTEMGQEVTMRCQPILGHNTVFWYRQTMMQGLELLAYFRNRAPLDDSGMPKDRFSAEMPDATLATLKIQPSEPRDSAVYFCASGLVDGFNYGYTFGSGTRLTVV.

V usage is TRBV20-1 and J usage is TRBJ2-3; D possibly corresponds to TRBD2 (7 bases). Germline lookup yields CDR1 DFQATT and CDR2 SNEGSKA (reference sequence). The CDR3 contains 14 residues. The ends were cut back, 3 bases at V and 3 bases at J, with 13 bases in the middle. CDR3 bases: TGCAGTGCTAGTGGGGGGGGCGGAACAGATACGCAGTATTTT. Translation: CSASGGGGTDTQYF.

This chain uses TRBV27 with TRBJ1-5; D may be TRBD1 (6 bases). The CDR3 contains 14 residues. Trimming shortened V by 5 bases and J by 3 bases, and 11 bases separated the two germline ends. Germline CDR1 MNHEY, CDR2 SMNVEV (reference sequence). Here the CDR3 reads CASSTRTDNQPQHF. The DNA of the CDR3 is TGTGCCAGCAGTACCCGGACAGACAATCAGCCCCAGCATTTT.

CDR3 in DNA: TGTGCCACGGGGATGAACTCCTACAATGAGCAGTTCTTC. Encoded protein: CATGMNSYNEQFF. The chain carries TRBV15 and TRBJ2-1, with D hard to call. The CDR3 extends over 13 amino acids. The V end was cut by 9 bases, the J end by 0 bases, with 9 bases between. Per the germline V gene, CDR1 is LNHNV and CDR2 is YYDKDF (reference sequence).

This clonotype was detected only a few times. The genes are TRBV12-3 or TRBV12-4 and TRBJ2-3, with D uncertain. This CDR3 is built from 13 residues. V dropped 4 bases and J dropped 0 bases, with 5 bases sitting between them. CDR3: CASSSLSTDTQYF. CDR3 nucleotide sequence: TGTGCCAGCAGTTCCCTAAGCACAGATACGCAGTATTTT.

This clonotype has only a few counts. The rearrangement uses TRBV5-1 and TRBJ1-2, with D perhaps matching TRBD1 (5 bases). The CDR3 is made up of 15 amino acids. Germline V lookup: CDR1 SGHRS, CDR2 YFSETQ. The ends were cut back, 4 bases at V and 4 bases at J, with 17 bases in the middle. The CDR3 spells CASSPTGAGVYGYTF. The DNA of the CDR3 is TGCGCCAGCAGCCCGACCGGGGCGGGGGTCTATGGCTACACCTTC.

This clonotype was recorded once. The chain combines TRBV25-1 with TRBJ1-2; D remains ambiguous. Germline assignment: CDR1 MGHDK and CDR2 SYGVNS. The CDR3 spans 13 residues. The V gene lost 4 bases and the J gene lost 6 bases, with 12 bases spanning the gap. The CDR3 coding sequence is TGTGCCAGCAGTGGATACGGAGCTGATGGCTACACCTTC. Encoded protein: CASSGYGADGYTF.

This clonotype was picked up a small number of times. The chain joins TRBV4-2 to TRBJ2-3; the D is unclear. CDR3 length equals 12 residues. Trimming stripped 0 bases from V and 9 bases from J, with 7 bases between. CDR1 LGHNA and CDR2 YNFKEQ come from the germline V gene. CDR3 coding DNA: TGTGCCAGCAGCCAAGATCTCATCACGCAGTATTTT. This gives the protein CASSQDLITQYF.

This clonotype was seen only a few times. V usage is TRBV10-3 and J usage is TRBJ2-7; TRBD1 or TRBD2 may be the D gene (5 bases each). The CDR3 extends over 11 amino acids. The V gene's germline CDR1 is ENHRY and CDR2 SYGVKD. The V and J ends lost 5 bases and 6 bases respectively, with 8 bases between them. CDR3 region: CAISYGAEQYF. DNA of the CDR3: TGTGCCATCAGTTACGGGGCCGAGCAGTACTTC.

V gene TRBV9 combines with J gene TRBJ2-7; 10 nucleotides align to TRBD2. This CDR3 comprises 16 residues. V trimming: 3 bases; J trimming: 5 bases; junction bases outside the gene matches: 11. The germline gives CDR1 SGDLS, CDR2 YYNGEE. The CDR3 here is CASSAETSGPFHEQYF. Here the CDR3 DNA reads TGTGCCAGCAGCGCGGAGACTAGCGGGCCGTTCCACGAGCAGTACTTC.

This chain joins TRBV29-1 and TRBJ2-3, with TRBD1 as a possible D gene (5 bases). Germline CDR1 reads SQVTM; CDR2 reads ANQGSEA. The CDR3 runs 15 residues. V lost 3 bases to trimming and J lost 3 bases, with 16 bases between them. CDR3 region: CSVESFRDRTDTQYF. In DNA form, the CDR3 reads TGCAGCGTTGAGAGTTTTCGCGACAGAACAGATACGCAGTATTTT.

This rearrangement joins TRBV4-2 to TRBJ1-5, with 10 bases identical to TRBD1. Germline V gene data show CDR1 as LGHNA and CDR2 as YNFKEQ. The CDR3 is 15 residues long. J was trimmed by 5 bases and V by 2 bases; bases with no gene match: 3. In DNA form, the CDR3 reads TGTGCCAGCAGCCAACAGGGACAGGGGTATCAGCCCCAGCATTTT. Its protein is CASSQQGQGYQPQHF.

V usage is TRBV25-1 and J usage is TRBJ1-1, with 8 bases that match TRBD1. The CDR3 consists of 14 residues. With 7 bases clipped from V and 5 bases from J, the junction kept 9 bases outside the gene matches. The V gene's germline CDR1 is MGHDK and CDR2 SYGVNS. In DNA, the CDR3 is TGTGCCAGCACCCATGGACAGGGCAAGACTGAAGCTTTCTTT. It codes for CASTHGQGKTEAFF.

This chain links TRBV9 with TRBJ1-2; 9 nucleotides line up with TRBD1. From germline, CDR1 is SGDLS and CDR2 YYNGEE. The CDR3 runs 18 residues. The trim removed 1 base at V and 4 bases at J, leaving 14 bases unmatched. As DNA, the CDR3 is TGTGCCAGCAGCGTAAATCCTTCAGGGGGACAGGGCATCTATGGCTACACCTTC. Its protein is CASSVNPSGGQGIYGYTF.

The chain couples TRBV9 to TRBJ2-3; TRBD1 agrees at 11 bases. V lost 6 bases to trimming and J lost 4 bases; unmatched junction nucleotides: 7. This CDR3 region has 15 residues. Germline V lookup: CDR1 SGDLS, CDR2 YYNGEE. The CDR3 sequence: CASTQGQGVADTQYF. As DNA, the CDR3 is TGTGCCAGCACCCAGGGACAGGGGGTGGCAGATACGCAGTATTTT.

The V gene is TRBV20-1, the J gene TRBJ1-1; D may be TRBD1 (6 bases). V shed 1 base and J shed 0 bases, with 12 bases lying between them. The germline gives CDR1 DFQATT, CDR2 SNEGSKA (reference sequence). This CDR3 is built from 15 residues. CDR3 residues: CSARGAGDLNTEAFF. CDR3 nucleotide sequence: TGCAGTGCTAGAGGGGCAGGGGACCTGAACACTGAAGCTTTCTTT.

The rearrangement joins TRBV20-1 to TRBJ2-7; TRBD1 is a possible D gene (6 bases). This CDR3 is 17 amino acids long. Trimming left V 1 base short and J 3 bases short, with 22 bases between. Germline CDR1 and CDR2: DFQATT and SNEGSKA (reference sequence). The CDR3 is CSARVLTGRLSGYEQYF. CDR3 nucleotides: TGCAGTGCTAGAGTCTTGACAGGCCGTTTGTCGGGCTACGAGCAGTACTTC.

The CDR3 sequence: CASSYGDPGELFF. The CDR3 DNA reads TGTGCCAGCAGTTACGGGGACCCCGGGGAGCTGTTTTTT. This sequence joins TRBV6-5 and TRBJ2-2, with D perhaps assigned TRBD1 or TRBD2 (5 bases each). The ends were cut back, 2 bases at V and 6 bases at J, with 7 bases in the middle. The CDR3 has 13 residues. In germline, CDR1 is MNHEY, CDR2 SVGAGI.

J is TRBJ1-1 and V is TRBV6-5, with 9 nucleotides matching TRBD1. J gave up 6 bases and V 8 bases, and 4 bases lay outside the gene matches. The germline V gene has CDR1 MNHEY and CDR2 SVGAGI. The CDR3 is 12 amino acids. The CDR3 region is CASCRQGAEAFF. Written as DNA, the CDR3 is TGTGCCAGCTGCCGACAGGGGGCTGAAGCTTTCTTT.